A single sample gave rise to the 23 T cell receptor beta chains below, sequenced in a study. MiXCR was run by TCRdb on the RT-PCR reads, yielding one entry per CDR3 protein. The sample records 550,000 to 750,000 distinct CDR3 sequences, approximately 14% being singletons. Sequenced sample: memory CD4+ T cells from blood. The receptor source for this set is a female donor in good health, serving as a healthy control.

This chain links TRBV20-1 with TRBJ2-1; D is unclear. The V end was cut by 3 bases, the J end by 2 bases, with 14 bases between. CDR1 and CDR2 from the germline V gene are DFQATT and SNEGSKA (reference sequence). The CDR3 has 15 residues. CDR3 nucleotides: TGCAGTGCTAGTCTCCCCGTACTAACCTACAATGAGCAGTTCTTC. It yields the protein CSASLPVLTYNEQFF.

There are many counts of this clonotype. The rearrangement links TRBV12-3 or TRBV12-4 to TRBJ2-5; possibly TRBD1 for D (5 bases). V lost 1 base and J lost 5, with 8 bases in between. This CDR3 has 13 residues. The CDR3 here is CASSLGGAETQYF. The DNA for the CDR3 is TGTGCCAGCAGTTTAGGTGGGGCGGAGACCCAGTACTTC.

This clonotype was picked up a small number of times. The chain uses TRBV4-1 and TRBJ2-1, with TRBD2 matching 11 bases. The CDR3 is 16 residues long. Unmatched junction bases numbered 8, after V lost 3 bases and J lost 7 bases. CDR1 and CDR2 from the germline V gene are MGHRA and YSYEKL. CDR3 DNA sequence: TGCGCCAGCAGCCAGCTACCGGGACTAGCGGATAATGAGCAGTTCTTC. Its translation is CASSQLPGLADNEQFF.

This clonotype came up a few times. This chain links TRBV20-1 with TRBJ1-1, with a weak D call TRBD1 (5 bases). Germline loops: CDR1 DFQATT, CDR2 SNEGSKA (reference sequence). The V gene lost 2 bases and the J gene lost 0 bases, with 13 bases spanning the gap. The CDR3 is 15 amino acids. CDR3 loop: CSARWRGGMNTEAFF. The CDR3 DNA reads TGCAGTGCTAGATGGCGTGGGGGAATGAACACTGAAGCTTTCTTT.

Only a few counts were recorded for this clonotype. The chain recombines TRBV5-1 with TRBJ2-3, with 16 bases fitting TRBD2. The CDR3 has 18 residues. Unmatched junction bases numbered 7, after V lost 4 bases and J lost 2 bases. Germline loops: CDR1 SGHRS, CDR2 YFSETQ. Here the CDR3 DNA reads TGCGCCAGCAGCAAGGGACTAGCGGGAGGGCCGAACACAGATACGCAGTATTTT. It codes for CASSKGLAGGPNTDTQYF.

The rearrangement joins TRBV11-2 to TRBJ2-7; possible D gene TRBD1, 5 bases. V lost 1 base, J lost 3 bases, and 10 bases lay in between. This CDR3 is 14 amino acids long. CDR1 is SGHAT and CDR2 is FQNNGV in the germline V gene. CDR3 bases: TGTGCCAGCAGCTTAGTCGACAGCTTCTACGAGCAGTACTTC. Translating gives CASSLVDSFYEQYF.

The chain uses TRBV20-1 and TRBJ1-4, with TRBD1 matching over 12 bases. CDR1 and CDR2 from the germline V gene are DFQATT and SNEGSKA (reference sequence). This CDR3 region has 20 residues. The junction had 15 bases not matched to a gene; V was cut back by 1 base and J by 3 bases. The chain's CDR3 is CSARAPPGTGGVGANEKLFF. Here the CDR3 DNA reads TGCAGTGCTAGAGCCCCTCCCGGGACAGGGGGCGTAGGCGCTAATGAAAAACTGTTTTTT.

The chain has TRBV20-1 and TRBJ2-3; 7 bases map to TRBD1. The CDR3 is made up of 16 amino acids. After removal of 5 bases from V and 4 bases from J, the junction contained 15 bases not matched to a gene. Germline V CDR1 and CDR2: DFQATT, SNEGSKA (reference sequence). The CDR3 here is CSAGPGSLQGADTQYF. The CDR3, as DNA: TGCAGTGCTGGCCCCGGGTCTCTCCAGGGGGCAGATACGCAGTATTTT.

There are many counts of this clonotype. The V and J genes are TRBV29-1 and TRBJ2-1, with 10 bases aligning to TRBD2. CDR1 SQVTM and CDR2 ANQGSEA come from the germline V gene. Trimming removed 4 bases from V and 9 bases from J; junction bases left unmatched: 9. This CDR3 has 14 amino acids. The CDR3 nucleotides are TGCAGCGTTGGTTTGTCTAGCGGGAGAATTGAGCAGTTCTTC. Residues: CSVGLSSGRIEQFF.

This clonotype was counted a few times. The chain recombines TRBV3-1 with TRBJ1-3; D is perhaps TRBD1 (5 bases). V was pared by 1 base and J by 4 bases, with 14 bases between. The CDR3 is 16 residues long. Germline V gene lookup returns CDR1 LGHDT and CDR2 YNNKEL (reference sequence). The CDR3, as DNA: TGTGCCAGCAGCCAAGCCAGGGCGACGGGGGGAAACACCATATATTTT. Translated, it gives CASSQARATGGNTIYF.

J is TRBJ1-6 and V is TRBV5-4; D is undetermined. The CDR3 runs 12 residues. CDR1 SGHNT and CDR2 YYREEE come from the germline V gene (reference sequence). V dropped 2 bases and J dropped 7 bases, with 4 bases sitting between them. Here the CDR3 reads CASSFWNSPLHF. The CDR3 nucleotides read TGTGCCAGCAGCTTTTGGAATTCACCCCTCCACTTT.

This clonotype was observed at least ten times. This chain connects TRBV6-1 to TRBJ2-7; D possibly corresponds to TRBD1 (5 bases). Germline V lookup: CDR1 MNHNS, CDR2 SASEGT. Trimming left V 3 bases short and J 3 bases short, with 12 bases between. This CDR3 is 14 amino acids long. CDR3 sequence reads: CASSDGPGLYEQYF. CDR3 in DNA: TGTGCCAGCAGTGACGGGCCAGGGCTCTACGAGCAGTACTTC.

The rearrangement links TRBV3-1 to TRBJ2-7, with 7 bases aligning to TRBD1. Looked up from germline, CDR1 is LGHDT and CDR2 is YNNKEL (reference sequence). V shed 4 bases, J shed 7 bases, and the junction held 10 bases outside the gene matches. The CDR3 length is 14 residues. CDR3 DNA sequence: TGTGCCAGCAGCCCGGGACAGCGGATCTCGGAGCAGTACTTC. Translating it yields CASSPGQRISEQYF.

This clonotype was seen only a few times. The rearrangement joins TRBV20-1 to TRBJ2-7, with D uncertain. The CDR3 has 12 amino acids. V gave up 0 bases and J gave up 5 bases, with 8 bases separating them. The germline gives CDR1 DFQATT, CDR2 SNEGSKA (reference sequence). The CDR3 is CSARDGLHEQYF. CDR3 nucleotide sequence: TGCAGTGCTAGAGATGGTTTGCACGAGCAGTACTTC.

This clonotype was picked up a small number of times. V is TRBV28 and J is TRBJ1-5; 12 nucleotides line up with TRBD1. CDR1 is MDHEN and CDR2 is SYDVKM in the germline V gene. The CDR3 totals 15 residues. After removal of 6 bases from V and 7 bases from J, the junction contained 7 bases not matched to a gene. The CDR3 loop reads CASRLGTGGPQPQHF. DNA for the CDR3: TGTGCCAGCAGATTAGGGACAGGGGGCCCCCAGCCCCAGCATTTT.

This clonotype has only a few counts. This rearrangement joins TRBV27 to TRBJ2-7, with a tentative D call TRBD1 (5 bases). The germline V gene encodes CDR1 MNHEY and CDR2 SMNVEV (reference sequence). Trimming stripped 1 base from V and 3 bases from J, with 16 bases between. CDR3 length: 16 residues. CDR3 nucleotide sequence: TGTGCCAGCAGTTTATTTCGCTGGGGCGCAAACTACGAGCAGTACTTC. It encodes CASSLFRWGANYEQYF.

The chain carries TRBV7-2 and TRBJ2-3, with a tentative D call TRBD2 (6 bases). Trimming took 5 bases from V and 8 from J, leaving 17 bases between them. The V gene's germline CDR1 is SGHTA and CDR2 FQGNSA. The CDR3 totals 14 residues. The DNA for the CDR3 is TGTGCCAGCAGCACAATAGGGTTGGGGGGTACGCAGTATTTT. It encodes CASSTIGLGGTQYF.

The rearrangement links TRBV9 to TRBJ2-3, with D tentatively TRBD1 or TRBD2 (5 bases each). V gave up 0 bases and J gave up 5 bases, with 10 bases separating them. This CDR3 is 14 amino acids long. Germline V CDR1 and CDR2: SGDLS, YYNGEE. DNA of the CDR3: TGTGCCAGCAGCGTAGTGGGGGAAATAGATACGCAGTATTTT. It yields the protein CASSVVGEIDTQYF.

The V gene is TRBV7-9, the J gene TRBJ1-1, with D perhaps TRBD1 (5 bases). Germline lookup yields CDR1 SEHNR and CDR2 FQNEAQ (reference sequence). The CDR3 length is 16 residues. V was pared by 5 bases and J by 4 bases, with 20 bases between. This CDR3 reads CASSPSRPSGFTEAFF. CDR3 nucleotides: TGTGCCAGCAGCCCATCCCGACCCTCAGGGTTCACTGAAGCTTTCTTT. The full variable domain, completed using reference TRBV7-9 and TRBJ1-1, is DTGVSQNPRHKITKRGQNVTFRCDPISEHNRLYWYRQTLGQGPEFLTYFQNEAQLEKSRLLSDRFSAERPKGSFSTLEIQRTEQGDSAMYLCASSPSRPSGFTEAFFGQGTRLTVV.

This clonotype was seen at least ten times. This chain connects TRBV6-2 or TRBV6-3 to TRBJ2-1; 8 bases are shared with TRBD2. V was pared by 7 bases and J by 3 bases, with 5 bases of the junction left unmatched. This CDR3 has 14 amino acids. Germline V gives CDR1 MNHEY, CDR2 SVGEGT. This CDR3 is CASTSGGLYNEQFF. In nucleotides, the CDR3 is TGTGCCAGCACGAGCGGGGGACTCTACAATGAGCAGTTCTTC.

This rearrangement joins TRBV3-1 to TRBJ2-2; D is uncertain. This CDR3 contains 12 residues. Deletions cut 0 bases from V and 8 bases from J, with 4 bases between. CDR1 LGHDT and CDR2 YNNKEL come from the germline V gene (reference sequence). The CDR3 loop is CASSQDMGELFF. Here the CDR3 DNA reads TGTGCCAGCAGCCAAGATATGGGGGAGCTGTTTTTT.

V usage is TRBV6-5 and J usage is TRBJ1-6, with D maybe TRBD1 (5 bases). This CDR3 spans 17 amino acids. Germline V CDR1 and CDR2: MNHEY, SVGAGI. Trimming shortened V by 6 bases and J by 2 bases, and 17 bases separated the two germline ends. The CDR3 region has the DNA TGTGCCAGCAGCTCATACGGGGGGGGTACCTATAATTCACCCCTCCACTTT. This translates into CASSSYGGGTYNSPLHF.

This chain uses TRBV6-5 with TRBJ2-7, with TRBD2 as a possible D gene (6 bases). Germline V lookup: CDR1 MNHEY, CDR2 SVGAGI. Trimming took 5 bases from V and 4 from J, leaving 18 bases between them. The CDR3 sequence is 15 residues long. CDR3 nucleotide sequence: TGTGCCAGCAGTAAGCTAGCGACCTCTCTATACGAGCAGTACTTC. Its protein product is CASSKLATSLYEQYF.